This record looks at one T cell receptor beta chain sequence and its context. Its cognate antigen is unknown. The data derive from a study of response to subunit inactivated influenza vaccine. Study observations and caveats: The study's authors posited that every seasonal influenza vaccination enlists few new T cells.

TCRdb reprocessed the RT-PCR reads via MiXCR and lists one record per CDR3 protein. This sample has fewer than 700,000 distinct CDR3 sequences; around 13% occur once, and the top ten carry around 13%. The CDR3 runs to 14 residues. CDR1 is ENHRY and CDR2 is SYGVKD in the germline V gene. The V end was cut by 10 bases, the J end by 0 bases, with 10 bases between. The receptor was isolated from a man aged 50 to 60 who received an inactivated influenza vaccine. This rearrangement joins TRBV10-3 to TRBJ2-6; no clear D gene. The sample consisted of PBMCs from blood, taken about 40 days after vaccination. This CDR3 reads CATALGSGANVLTF. DNA of the CDR3: TGTGCCACCGCCTTAGGCTCTGGGGCCAACGTCCTGACTTTC.